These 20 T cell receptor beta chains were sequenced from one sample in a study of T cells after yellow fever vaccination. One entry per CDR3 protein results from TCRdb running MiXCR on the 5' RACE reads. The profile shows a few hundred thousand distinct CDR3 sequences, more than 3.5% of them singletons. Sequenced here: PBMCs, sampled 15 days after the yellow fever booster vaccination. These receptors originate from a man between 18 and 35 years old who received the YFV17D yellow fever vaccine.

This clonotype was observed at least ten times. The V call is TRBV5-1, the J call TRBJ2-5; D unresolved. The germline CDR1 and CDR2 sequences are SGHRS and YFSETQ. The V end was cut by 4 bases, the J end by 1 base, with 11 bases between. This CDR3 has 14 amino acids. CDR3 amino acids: CASSPWTGQETQYF. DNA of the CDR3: TGCGCCAGCAGCCCCTGGACCGGCCAAGAGACCCAGTACTTC.

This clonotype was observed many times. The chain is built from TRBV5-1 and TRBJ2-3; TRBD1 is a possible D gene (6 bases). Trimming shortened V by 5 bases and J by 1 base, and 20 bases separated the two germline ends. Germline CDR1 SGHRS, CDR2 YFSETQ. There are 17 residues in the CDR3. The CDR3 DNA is TGCGCCAGCAGTTTTCCCCCCCGCAGGGGTGGCACAGATACGCAGTATTTT. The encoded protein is CASSFPPRRGGTDTQYF.

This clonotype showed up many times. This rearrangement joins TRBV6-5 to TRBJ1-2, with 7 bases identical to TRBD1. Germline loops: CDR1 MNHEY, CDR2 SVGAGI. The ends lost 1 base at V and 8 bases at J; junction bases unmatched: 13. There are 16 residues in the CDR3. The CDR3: CASSYLGIDRAEGYTF. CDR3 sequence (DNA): TGTGCCAGCAGTTACTTGGGGATCGACAGGGCAGAAGGCTACACCTTC.

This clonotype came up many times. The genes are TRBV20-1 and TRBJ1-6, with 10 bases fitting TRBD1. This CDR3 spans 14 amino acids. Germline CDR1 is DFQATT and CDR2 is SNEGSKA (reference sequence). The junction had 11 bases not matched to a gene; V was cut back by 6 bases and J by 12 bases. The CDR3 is CSAKSGTGVGPLHF. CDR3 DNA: TGCAGTGCAAAAAGCGGGACAGGGGTAGGACCCCTCCACTTT.

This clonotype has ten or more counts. The CDR3 loop reads CASSPLWRGAGTEAFF. CDR3 bases: TGTGCCAGCAGCCCGCTCTGGCGGGGGGCGGGCACTGAAGCTTTCTTT. The V and J genes are TRBV14 and TRBJ1-1, with D possibly matching TRBD1 (6 bases). This CDR3 is built from 16 residues. From germline, CDR1 is SGHDN and CDR2 FVKESK. Trimming shortened V by 4 bases and J by 4 bases, and 19 bases separated the two germline ends.

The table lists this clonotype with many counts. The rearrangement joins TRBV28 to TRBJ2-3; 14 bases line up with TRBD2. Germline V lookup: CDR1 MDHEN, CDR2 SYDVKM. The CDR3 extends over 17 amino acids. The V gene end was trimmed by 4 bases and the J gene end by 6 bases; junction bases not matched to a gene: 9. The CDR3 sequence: CASSSGLAGGRGDTQYF. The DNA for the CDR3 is TGTGCCAGCAGTTCCGGACTAGCGGGGGGCAGAGGGGATACGCAGTATTTT.

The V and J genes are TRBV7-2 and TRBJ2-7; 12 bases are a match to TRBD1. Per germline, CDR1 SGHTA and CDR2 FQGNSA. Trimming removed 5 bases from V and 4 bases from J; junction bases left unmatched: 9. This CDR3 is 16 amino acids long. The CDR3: CASSPGLGQGAYEQYF. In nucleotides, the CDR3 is TGTGCCAGCAGCCCCGGCCTGGGACAGGGGGCTTACGAGCAGTACTTC.

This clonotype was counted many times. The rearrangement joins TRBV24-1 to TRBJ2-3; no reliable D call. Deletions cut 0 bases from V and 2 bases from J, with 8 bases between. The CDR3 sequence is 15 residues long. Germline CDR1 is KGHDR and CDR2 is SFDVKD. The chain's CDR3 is CATSDLSEPTDTQYF. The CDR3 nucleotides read TGTGCCACCAGTGATTTGTCGGAACCCACAGATACGCAGTATTTT.

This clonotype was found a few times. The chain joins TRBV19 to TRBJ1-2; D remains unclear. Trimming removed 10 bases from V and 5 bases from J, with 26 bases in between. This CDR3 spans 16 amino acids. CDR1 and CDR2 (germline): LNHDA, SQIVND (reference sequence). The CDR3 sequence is CATEGQASSIGYGYTF. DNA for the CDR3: TGTGCCACCGAGGGTCAGGCATCTTCCATTGGGTATGGCTACACCTTC.

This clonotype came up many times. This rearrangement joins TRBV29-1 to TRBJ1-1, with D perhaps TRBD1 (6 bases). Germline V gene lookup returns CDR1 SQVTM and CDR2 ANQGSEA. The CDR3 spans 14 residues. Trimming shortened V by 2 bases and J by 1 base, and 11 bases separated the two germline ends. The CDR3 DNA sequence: TGCAGCGTTGAACCGGGGGCGGCGAACACTGAAGCTTTCTTT. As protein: CSVEPGAANTEAFF.

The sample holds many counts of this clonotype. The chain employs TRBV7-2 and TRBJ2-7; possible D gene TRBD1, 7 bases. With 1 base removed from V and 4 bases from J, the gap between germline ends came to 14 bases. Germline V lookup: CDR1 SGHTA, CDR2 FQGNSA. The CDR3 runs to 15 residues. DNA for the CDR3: TGTGCCAGCAGCTTAGGGGGTCAGGGGGGATACGAGCAGTACTTC. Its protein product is CASSLGGQGGYEQYF.

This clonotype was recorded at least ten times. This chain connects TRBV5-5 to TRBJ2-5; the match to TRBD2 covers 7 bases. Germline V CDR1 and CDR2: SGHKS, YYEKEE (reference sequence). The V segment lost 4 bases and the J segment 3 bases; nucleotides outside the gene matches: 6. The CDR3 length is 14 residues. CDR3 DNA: TGTGCCAGCAGCCCGGGGGGAATAGAAGAGACCCAGTACTTC. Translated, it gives CASSPGGIEETQYF.

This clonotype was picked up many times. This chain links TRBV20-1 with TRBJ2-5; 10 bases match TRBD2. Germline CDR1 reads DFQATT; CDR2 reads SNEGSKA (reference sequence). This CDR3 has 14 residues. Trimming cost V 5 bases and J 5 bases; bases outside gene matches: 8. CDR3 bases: TGCAGTGCTCCCAGCGGGGGGGCGTGGGAGACCCAGTACTTC. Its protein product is CSAPSGGAWETQYF.

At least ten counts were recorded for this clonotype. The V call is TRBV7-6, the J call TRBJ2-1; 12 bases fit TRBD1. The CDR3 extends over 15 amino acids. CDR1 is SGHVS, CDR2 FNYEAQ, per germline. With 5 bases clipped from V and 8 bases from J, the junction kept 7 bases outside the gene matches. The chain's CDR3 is CASSLPGQGAYEQFF. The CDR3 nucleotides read TGTGCCAGCAGCCTACCGGGACAGGGGGCTTATGAGCAGTTCTTC. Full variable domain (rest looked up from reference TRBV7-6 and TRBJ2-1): GAGVSQSPRYKVTKRGQDVALRCDPISGHVSLYWYRQALGQGPEFLTYFNYEAQQDKSGLPNDRFSAERPEGSISTLTIQRTEQRDSAMYRCASSLPGQGAYEQFFGPGTRLTVL.

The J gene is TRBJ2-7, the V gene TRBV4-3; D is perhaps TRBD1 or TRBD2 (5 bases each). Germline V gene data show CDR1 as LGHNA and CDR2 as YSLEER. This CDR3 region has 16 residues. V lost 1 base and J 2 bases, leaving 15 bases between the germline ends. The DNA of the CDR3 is TGCGCCAGCAGCCAAGTTCCGGGGCCCCCGACCTACGAGCAGTACTTC. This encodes CASSQVPGPPTYEQYF.

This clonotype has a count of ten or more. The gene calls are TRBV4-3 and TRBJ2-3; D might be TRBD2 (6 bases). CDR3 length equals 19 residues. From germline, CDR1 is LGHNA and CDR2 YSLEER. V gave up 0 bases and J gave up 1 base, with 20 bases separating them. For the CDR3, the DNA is TGCGCCAGCAGCCAAGATCGCGAAGACGGGGGTGCTGGCACAGATACGCAGTATTTT. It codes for CASSQDREDGGAGTDTQYF.

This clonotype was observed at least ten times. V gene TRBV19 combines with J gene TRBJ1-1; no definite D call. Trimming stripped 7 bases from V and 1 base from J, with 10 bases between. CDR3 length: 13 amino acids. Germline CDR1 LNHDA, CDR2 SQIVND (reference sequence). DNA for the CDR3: TGTGCCAGTATGAGAGGCTGGAACACTGAAGCTTTCTTT. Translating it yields CASMRGWNTEAFF.

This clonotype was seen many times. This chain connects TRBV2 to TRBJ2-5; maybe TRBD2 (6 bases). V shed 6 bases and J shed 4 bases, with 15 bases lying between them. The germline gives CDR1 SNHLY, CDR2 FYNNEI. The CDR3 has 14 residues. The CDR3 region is CASREGPVLETQYF. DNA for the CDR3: TGTGCCAGCAGGGAGGGTCCCGTGCTAGAGACCCAGTACTTC. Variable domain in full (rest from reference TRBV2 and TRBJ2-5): EPEVTQTPSHQVTQMGQEVILRCVPISNHLYFYWYRQILGQKVEFLVSFYNNEISEKSEIFDDQFSVERPDGSNFTLKIRSTKLEDSAMYFCASREGPVLETQYFGPGTRLLVL.

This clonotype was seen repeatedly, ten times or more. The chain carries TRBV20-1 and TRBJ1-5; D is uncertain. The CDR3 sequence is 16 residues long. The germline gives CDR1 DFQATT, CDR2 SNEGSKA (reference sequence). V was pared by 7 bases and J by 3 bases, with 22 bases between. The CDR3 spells CSVTPFSRTTNQPQHF. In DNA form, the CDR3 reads TGCAGTGTAACTCCGTTCAGCCGAACGACCAATCAGCCCCAGCATTTT.

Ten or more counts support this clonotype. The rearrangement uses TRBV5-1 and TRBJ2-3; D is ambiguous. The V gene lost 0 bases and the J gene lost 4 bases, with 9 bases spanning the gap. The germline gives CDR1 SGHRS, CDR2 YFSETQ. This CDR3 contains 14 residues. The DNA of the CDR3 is TGCGCCAGCAGCTTGGGGAGCTTTTCAGATACGCAGTATTTT. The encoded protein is CASSLGSFSDTQYF.